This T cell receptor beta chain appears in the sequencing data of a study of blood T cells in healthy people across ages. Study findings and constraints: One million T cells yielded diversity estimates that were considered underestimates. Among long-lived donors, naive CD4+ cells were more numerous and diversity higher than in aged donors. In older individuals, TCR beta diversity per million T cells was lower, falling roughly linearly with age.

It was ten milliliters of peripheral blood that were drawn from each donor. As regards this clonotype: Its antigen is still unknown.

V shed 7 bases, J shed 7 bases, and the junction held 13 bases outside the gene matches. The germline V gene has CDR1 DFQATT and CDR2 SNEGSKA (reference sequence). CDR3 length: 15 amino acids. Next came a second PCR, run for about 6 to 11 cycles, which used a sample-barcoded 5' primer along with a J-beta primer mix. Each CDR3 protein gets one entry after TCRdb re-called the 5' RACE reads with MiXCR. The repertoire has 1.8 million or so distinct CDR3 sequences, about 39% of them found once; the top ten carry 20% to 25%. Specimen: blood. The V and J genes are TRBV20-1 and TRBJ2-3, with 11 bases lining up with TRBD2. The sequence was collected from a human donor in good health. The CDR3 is CSVLKPASGGNTQYF. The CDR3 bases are TGCAGTGTCCTTAAGCCGGCTAGCGGGGGGAATACGCAGTATTTT.